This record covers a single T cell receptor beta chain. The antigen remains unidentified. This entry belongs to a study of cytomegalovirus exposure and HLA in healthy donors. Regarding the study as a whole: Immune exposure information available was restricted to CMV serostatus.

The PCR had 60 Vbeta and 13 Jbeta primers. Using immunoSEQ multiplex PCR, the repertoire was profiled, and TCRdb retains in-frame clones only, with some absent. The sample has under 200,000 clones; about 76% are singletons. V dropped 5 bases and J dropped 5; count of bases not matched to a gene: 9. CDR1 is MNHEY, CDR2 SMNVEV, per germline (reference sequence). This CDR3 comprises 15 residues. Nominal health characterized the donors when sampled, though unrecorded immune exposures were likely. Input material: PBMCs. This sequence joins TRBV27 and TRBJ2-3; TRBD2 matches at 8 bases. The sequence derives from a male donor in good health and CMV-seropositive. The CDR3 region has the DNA TGTGCCAGCAGTGTCTTTCCGGGACTAGGAGATACGCAGTATTTT. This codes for CASSVFPGLGDTQYF.